Sequencing of this TCR beta chain was carried out in a study of OX40 agonist ivuxolimab in advanced cancers. Sequencing used immunoSEQ multiplex PCR; TCRdb keeps in-frame clones, though not all of them. The sample holds roughly 48,000 clones, less than 85% seen once. The source material was CD4+ or CD8+ T cells sorted from blood, sampled in a trial of the OX40 agonist ivuxolimab. The clonotype was recovered from an adult with an advanced solid tumor such as melanoma, head and neck, liver or kidney cancer.

CDR3 protein: CASSLSASGGDSTDTQYF. The CDR3 nucleotides read TGTGCCAGCAGCTTAAGTGCTAGCGGGGGGGATAGCACAGATACGCAGTATTTT. The chain employs TRBV7-3 and TRBJ2-3; 12 bases agree with TRBD2. This CDR3 contains 18 residues. V dropped 1 base and J dropped 0; count of bases not matched to a gene: 5. Germline CDR1 reads SGHTA; CDR2 reads FQGTGA.